Below, 5 T cell receptor beta chains from the same sample are listed, as sequenced in a study of T cells in Graves' hyperthyroidism and ophthalmopathy. Amplification yielded TCR beta CDR3 regions, with RNA transcripts as the source. The study used the HTBI primer set for a first-round RT-PCR of the TCR CDR3. One entry per CDR3 protein, called by TCRdb with MiXCR from the multiplex PCR reads. The data contain some 490,000 distinct CDR3 sequences, 16% of them singletons. Material: blood. These receptors were taken from a woman in her 30s with Graves' ophthalmopathy.

J is TRBJ2-3 and V is TRBV5-5, with D perhaps matching TRBD1 or TRBD2 (5 bases each). Between the trimmed V and J ends, which lost 0 bases and 3 bases, there was a span of 11 bases. This CDR3 spans 15 amino acids. Germline values: CDR1 SGHKS, CDR2 YYEKEE (reference sequence). CDR3 protein: CASSLVRGRTDTQYF. The CDR3 nucleotides are TGTGCCAGCAGCTTGGTTCGGGGCCGGACAGATACGCAGTATTTT.

Only a few counts were recorded for this clonotype. V is TRBV7-2 and J is TRBJ1-4, with D possibly TRBD1 on 6 matching bases. Germline V lookup: CDR1 SGHTA, CDR2 FQGNSA. The CDR3 consists of 15 residues. V gave up 1 base and J gave up 8 bases, with 14 bases separating them. DNA of the CDR3: TGTGCCAGCAGCTTAGGTGGGGGCGTCAGGGAAAAACTGTTTTTT. Protein: CASSLGGGVREKLFF. The variable domain in full, with the rest retrieved from reference TRBV7-2 and TRBJ1-4, is GAGVSQSPSNKVTEKGKDVELRCDPISGHTALYWYRQSLGQGLEFLIYFQGNSAPDKSGLPSDRFSAERTGGSVSTLTIQRTQQEDSAVYLCASSLGGGVREKLFFGSGTQLSVL.

This clonotype was observed many times. This sequence joins TRBV20-1 and TRBJ2-2; the D is unclear. Germline V gene lookup returns CDR1 DFQATT and CDR2 SNEGSKA (reference sequence). This CDR3 has 15 amino acids. The V gene lost 1 base and the J gene lost 1 base, with 10 bases spanning the gap. The CDR3 here is CSARVDLLNTGELFF. CDR3 DNA: TGCAGTGCTAGAGTGGATTTACTGAACACCGGGGAGCTGTTTTTT.

This chain connects TRBV12-3 or TRBV12-4 to TRBJ1-4, with a weak D call TRBD1 (5 bases). This CDR3 region has 14 residues. The V end lost 4 bases, the J end lost 10 bases, and 16 bases lay between the germline ends. This chain's CDR3 is CASSWGKPYGKLFF. CDR3 nucleotide sequence: TGTGCCAGCAGTTGGGGCAAGCCCTACGGAAAACTGTTTTTT.

In its sample, this clonotype was seen many times. The chain uses TRBV7-2 and TRBJ1-6; D not certain. Germline CDR1 and CDR2: SGHTA and FQGNSA. The CDR3 is 14 residues long. Between the trimmed V and J ends, which lost 6 bases and 9 bases, there was a span of 15 bases. The CDR3 region is CASRRTEGGSPLHF. CDR3 bases: TGTGCCAGCAGACGCACGGAGGGTGGTTCACCCCTCCACTTT. The whole variable domain, filled in from reference TRBV7-2 and TRBJ1-6, reads GAGVSQSPSNKVTEKGKDVELRCDPISGHTALYWYRQSLGQGLEFLIYFQGNSAPDKSGLPSDRFSAERTGGSVSTLTIQRTQQEDSAVYLCASRRTEGGSPLHFGNGTRLTVT.